This T cell receptor (beta chain) was identified during a study of beta chain features in type 1 diabetes. About the research overall: Cell yields, gender and age were similar in healthy donors and patients.

Via the markers CD45RO/CCR7/CD25/CD127/CD95/CD27, stem cell-like memory, regulatory, central memory and naive CD4+ cells were sorted. General study findings and limits: Type 1 diabetes patients showed a moderate but significant shortening of TCRB CDR3s in all four CD4+ subsets.

Since all of the isolated RNA was reverse transcribed, expressed TCRB transcripts were what got sequenced. Mean read depth for naive, central memory and regulatory T cell samples was 3 million to 4.5 million reads. The method was immunoSEQ multiplex PCR; TCRdb's version includes in-frame clones alone and lacks a portion of them. The sample carries about 660,000 clones, around 15% recorded once. Of note for this clone: The antigen is undetermined.

Input material: naive CD4+ T cells from blood. This TCR was sampled from a young man with type 1 diabetes.

The CDR3 here is CASSFSYRDRGPYEQYF. The CDR3 coding sequence is TGTGCCAGCAGCTTCTCATACCGGGACAGGGGCCCCTACGAGCAGTACTTC. The chain uses TRBV7-6 and TRBJ2-7; 10 nucleotides match TRBD1. Germline trimming cut 3 bases from V and 2 bases from J; bases unmatched to any gene: 10. The germline CDR1 and CDR2 sequences are SGHVS and FNYEAQ. CDR3 length: 17 residues.